The 20 T cell receptor beta chains reported below all come from one sample, sequenced in a study of T-cell memory formation after mild COVID-19. One entry per CDR3 protein, called by TCRdb with MiXCR from the 5' RACE reads. This sample carries more than 350,000 distinct CDR3 sequences, 16% of them seen once, and the ten largest clones take about a fifth. The sequencing input was PBMCs or a T cell subset sorted from them (not recorded which). Source of these receptors: a man in his late teens or twenties who had mild COVID-19 (a few samples of this study predate the infection). Cell type and time point are not known.

This clonotype showed up just a few times. The J gene is TRBJ2-2, the V gene TRBV9; no reliable D call. The germline gives CDR1 SGDLS, CDR2 YYNGEE. CDR3 size: 16 residues. The V gene lost 1 base and the J gene lost 6 bases, with 16 bases spanning the gap. The CDR3, as DNA: TGTGCCAGCAGCGTAATGGCCGGGTTGTCGTCCGGGGAGCTGTTTTTT. Translating it yields CASSVMAGLSSGELFF.

This rearrangement joins TRBV11-1 to TRBJ1-1; TRBD1 might be the D (6 bases). CDR1 is SGHAT, CDR2 FQDESV, per germline (reference sequence). CDR3 length equals 15 residues. V lost 4 bases to trimming and J lost 0 bases, with 12 bases between them. CDR3 sequence reads: CASSWAGQMNTEAFF. In DNA form, the CDR3 reads TGTGCCAGCAGCTGGGCCGGACAGATGAACACTGAAGCTTTCTTT.

The V gene is TRBV29-1, the J gene TRBJ2-2, with 7 bases that match TRBD1. The J segment lost 0 bases and the V segment lost 7 bases, leaving 5 bases of the junction unmatched. CDR3 length: 14 residues. The germline V gene encodes CDR1 SQVTM and CDR2 ANQGSEA. In nucleotides, the CDR3 is TGCAGCGGCTACAGGGGCGCGAACACCGGGGAGCTGTTTTTT. Residues: CSGYRGANTGELFF.

This clonotype was seen a handful of times. The CDR3 DNA follows: TGCGCCAGCAGCCAGTTCGGGACAGGGGGCCAAGAGACCCAGTACTTC. It encodes CASSQFGTGGQETQYF. The chain joins TRBV4-1 to TRBJ2-5; 11 bases fit TRBD1. This CDR3 region has 16 residues. Trimming at V came to 3 bases and at J to 1 base, leaving 4 bases not matched to a gene. CDR1 and CDR2 (germline): MGHRA, YSYEKL.

This clonotype was detected a few times. The chain joins TRBV7-2 to TRBJ2-5; no clear D. Germline CDR1 and CDR2: SGHTA and FQGNSA. V dropped 2 bases and J dropped 0 bases, with 16 bases sitting between them. The CDR3 runs to 17 residues. This chain's CDR3 is CASSLSPWHGDQETQYF. The CDR3 DNA sequence: TGTGCCAGCAGCTTATCGCCCTGGCACGGTGACCAAGAGACCCAGTACTTC.

The V and J genes are TRBV7-8 and TRBJ2-5, with 10 bases aligning to TRBD2. CDR3 length: 14 amino acids. V lost 5 bases to trimming and J lost 5 bases; unmatched junction nucleotides: 5. Germline values: CDR1 SGHVS, CDR2 FQNEAQ. CDR3 region: CASSGSGGRETQYF. The CDR3 nucleotides read TGTGCCAGCAGCGGTAGCGGGGGGCGGGAGACCCAGTACTTC.

The genes are TRBV7-8 and TRBJ2-3; 7 bases match TRBD2. The CDR3 contains 16 residues. The V segment lost 5 bases and the J segment 1 base; nucleotides outside the gene matches: 9. The germline V gene has CDR1 SGHVS and CDR2 FQNEAQ. This CDR3 is CASSETRGGGTDTQYF. The CDR3 coding sequence is TGTGCCAGCAGCGAAACGCGCGGGGGTGGCACAGATACGCAGTATTTT.

The chain couples TRBV7-6 to TRBJ1-1; no clear D. Trimming cost V 1 base and J 11 bases, with 26 bases left between them. Germline CDR1 SGHVS, CDR2 FNYEAQ. The CDR3 length is 17 residues. The CDR3 is CASSLGWGTPGTDMAFF. The CDR3 nucleotides are TGTGCCAGCAGCTTAGGGTGGGGTACTCCGGGAACGGATATGGCTTTCTTT.

The rearrangement joins TRBV6-2 or TRBV6-3 to TRBJ2-3, with TRBD1 matching over 7 bases. J gave up 2 bases and V 6 bases, and 8 bases lay outside the gene matches. The CDR3 is 15 residues long. The germline CDR1 and CDR2 sequences are MNHEY and SVGEGT. DNA of the CDR3: TGTGCCAGCAGGACGGACAGGACCTACACAGATACGCAGTATTTT. Encoded protein: CASRTDRTYTDTQYF.

The chain is built from TRBV30 and TRBJ2-1, with 8 bases matching TRBD1. V was clipped by 2 bases and J by 2 bases; unmatched bases: 5. CDR3 length: 15 amino acids. Germline values: CDR1 GTSNPN, CDR2 SVGIG (reference sequence). The CDR3 DNA reads TGTGCCTGGAGTCCGGCAGGGGGCGCCTACAATGAGCAGTTCTTC. Protein product: CAWSPAGGAYNEQFF.

The V call is TRBV29-1, the J call TRBJ2-1, with D perhaps given as TRBD1 or TRBD2 (5 bases each). V lost 4 bases, J lost 0 bases, and 25 bases lay in between. This CDR3 has 19 amino acids. Germline CDR1 SQVTM, CDR2 ANQGSEA. The CDR3 reads CSVARPGRGTVSSYNEQFF. CDR3 nucleotides: TGCAGCGTTGCCCGCCCCGGGCGTGGGACCGTGAGCTCCTACAATGAGCAGTTCTTC.

This clonotype was seen a handful of times. The CDR3: CASSLGRAEVAGGPVNEQFF. In DNA form, the CDR3 reads TGTGCCAGCAGCTTAGGGCGAGCCGAGGTAGCGGGGGGGCCGGTCAATGAGCAGTTCTTC. This rearrangement joins TRBV11-3 to TRBJ2-1, with 11 positions matching TRBD2. V gave up 1 base and J gave up 6 bases; unmatched junction bases: 17. Germline CDR1 reads SGHNT; CDR2 reads YENEEA. The CDR3 totals 20 residues.

This clonotype has just a few counts. This chain joins TRBV20-1 and TRBJ1-2; 9 bases fit TRBD1. This CDR3 comprises 16 residues. CDR1 is DFQATT and CDR2 is SNEGSKA in the germline V gene (reference sequence). The V and J ends lost 6 bases and 8 bases, in that order; junction bases with no gene match: 19. The CDR3 reads CSAATGTGSQLGGYTF. The CDR3 DNA follows: TGCAGTGCCGCTACCGGGACAGGGTCTCAACTGGGAGGCTACACCTTC.

This clonotype occurred a few times. CDR3 in DNA: TGTGCCAGCAGCGAGCGGGGGGCAGGGGAAGAGCAGTACTTC. Its translation is CASSERGAGEEQYF. This chain joins TRBV7-2 and TRBJ2-7; 9 bases are a match to TRBD2. The germline gives CDR1 SGHTA, CDR2 FQGNSA. The CDR3 is 14 residues long. The J segment lost 7 bases and the V segment lost 5 bases, leaving 9 bases of the junction unmatched.

This clonotype has just a few counts. The chain combines TRBV6-5 with TRBJ1-2; D ambiguous. Per the germline V gene, CDR1 is MNHEY and CDR2 is SVGAGI. This CDR3 contains 12 residues. V was clipped by 2 bases and J by 8 bases, with 9 bases between them. The CDR3 sequence is CASSYPLGGYTF. CDR3 DNA sequence: TGTGCCAGCAGTTACCCCTTGGGAGGCTACACCTTC.

The chain links TRBV20-1 to TRBJ2-3, with 9 bases fitting TRBD2. The CDR3 totals 15 residues. CDR1 and CDR2 (germline): DFQATT, SNEGSKA (reference sequence). The V gene end was trimmed by 0 bases and the J gene end by 1 base; junction bases not matched to a gene: 2. The CDR3 reads CSAREAGGGTDTQYF. The CDR3 nucleotides read TGCAGTGCTAGAGAAGCGGGGGGCGGCACAGATACGCAGTATTTT.

This chain links TRBV14 with TRBJ2-7, with 8 bases matching TRBD1. The CDR3 is 14 amino acids. Trimming removed 4 bases from V and 1 base from J; junction bases left unmatched: 3. Germline lookup yields CDR1 SGHDN and CDR2 FVKESK. CDR3 sequence (DNA): TGTGCCAGCAGCCGGTGGGACAGGTCCTACGAGCAGTACGTC. Encoded protein: CASSRWDRSYEQYV.

The chain links TRBV15 to TRBJ1-6; TRBD1 is a possible D gene (6 bases). Trimming took off 3 bases at V and 7 bases at J, with 10 bases between the two ends. CDR3 length: 14 amino acids. The germline gives CDR1 LNHNV, CDR2 YYDKDF (reference sequence). In nucleotides, the CDR3 is TGTGCCACCAGCAGGACAGGAGTAAATTCACCCCTCCACTTT. This translates into CATSRTGVNSPLHF.

This clonotype came up a few times. The chain has TRBV7-9 and TRBJ2-6; D gene ambiguous. CDR1 is SEHNR, CDR2 FQNEAQ, per germline (reference sequence). CDR3 length: 18 residues. The V and J ends lost 5 bases and 0 bases respectively, with 17 bases between them. The CDR3 nucleotides are TGTGCCAGCAGCACCCGAGTGTGGCGGATCTCTGGGGCCAACGTCCTGACTTTC. It is translated as CASSTRVWRISGANVLTF.

The genes are TRBV6-2 or TRBV6-3 and TRBJ2-5; TRBD1 aligns across 8 bases. Germline V gene lookup returns CDR1 MNHEY and CDR2 SVGEGT. The J segment lost 4 bases and the V segment lost 5 bases, leaving 3 bases of the junction unmatched. CDR3 length: 13 residues. The CDR3 loop reads CASSGQGSETQYF. The CDR3 nucleotides are TGTGCCAGCAGTGGACAGGGTTCAGAGACCCAGTACTTC.